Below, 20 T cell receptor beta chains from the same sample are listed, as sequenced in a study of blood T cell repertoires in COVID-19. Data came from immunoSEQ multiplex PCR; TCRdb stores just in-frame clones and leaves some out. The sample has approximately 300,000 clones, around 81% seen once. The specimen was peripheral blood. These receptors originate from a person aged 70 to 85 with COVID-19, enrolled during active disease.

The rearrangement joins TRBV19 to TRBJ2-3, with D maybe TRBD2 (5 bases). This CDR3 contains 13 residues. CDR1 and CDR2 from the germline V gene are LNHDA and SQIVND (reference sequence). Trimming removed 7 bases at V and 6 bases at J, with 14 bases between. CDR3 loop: CASKISGGDTQYF. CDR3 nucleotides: TGTGCCAGTAAAATATCAGGAGGTGATACGCAGTATTTT. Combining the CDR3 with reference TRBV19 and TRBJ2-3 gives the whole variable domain DGGITQSPKYLFRKEGQNVTLSCEQNLNHDAMYWYRQDPGQGLRLIYYSQIVNDFQKGDIAEGYSVSREKKESFPLTVTSAQKNPTAFYLCASKISGGDTQYFGPGTRLTVL.

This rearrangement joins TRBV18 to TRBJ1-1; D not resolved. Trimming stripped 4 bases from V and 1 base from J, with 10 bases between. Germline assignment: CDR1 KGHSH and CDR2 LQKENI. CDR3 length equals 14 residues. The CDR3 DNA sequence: TGTGCCAGCTCACTATGGCACCCGAACACTGAAGCTTTCTTT. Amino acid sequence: CASSLWHPNTEAFF.

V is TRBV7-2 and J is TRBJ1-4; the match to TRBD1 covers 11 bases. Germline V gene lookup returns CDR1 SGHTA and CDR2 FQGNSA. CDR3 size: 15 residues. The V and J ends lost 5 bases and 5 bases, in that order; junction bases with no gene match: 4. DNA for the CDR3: TGTGCCAGCAGCGAGCGGGACAGGGGGAATGAAAAACTGTTTTTT. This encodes CASSERDRGNEKLFF.

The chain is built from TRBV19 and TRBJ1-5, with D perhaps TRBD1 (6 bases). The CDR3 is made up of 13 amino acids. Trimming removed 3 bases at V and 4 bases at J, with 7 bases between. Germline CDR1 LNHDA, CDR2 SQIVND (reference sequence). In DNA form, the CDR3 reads TGTGCCAGTAGTATGGACAGAAATCAGCCCCAGCATTTT. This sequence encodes CASSMDRNQPQHF. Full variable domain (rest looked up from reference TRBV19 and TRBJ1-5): DGGITQSPKYLFRKEGQNVTLSCEQNLNHDAMYWYRQDPGQGLRLIYYSQIVNDFQKGDIAEGYSVSREKKESFPLTVTSAQKNPTAFYLCASSMDRNQPQHFGDGTRLSIL.

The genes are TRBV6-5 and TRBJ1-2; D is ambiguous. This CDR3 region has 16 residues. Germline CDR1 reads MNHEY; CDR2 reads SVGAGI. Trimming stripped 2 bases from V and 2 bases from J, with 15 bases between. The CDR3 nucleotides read TGTGCCAGCAGTTACAGAGGCGCAGCACTGAACTATGGCTACACCTTC. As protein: CASSYRGAALNYGYTF.

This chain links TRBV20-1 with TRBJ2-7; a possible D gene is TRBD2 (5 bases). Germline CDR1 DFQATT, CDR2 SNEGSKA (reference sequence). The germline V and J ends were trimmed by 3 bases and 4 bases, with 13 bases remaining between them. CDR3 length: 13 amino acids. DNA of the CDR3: TGCAGTGCTAGTAGCCAGGAGGAATACGAGCAGTACTTC. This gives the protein CSASSQEEYEQYF.

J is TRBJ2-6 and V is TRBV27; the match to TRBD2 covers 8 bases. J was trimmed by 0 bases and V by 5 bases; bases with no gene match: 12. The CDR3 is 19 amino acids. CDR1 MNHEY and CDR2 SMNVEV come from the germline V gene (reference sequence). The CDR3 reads CASSLTGGTRFSGANVLTF. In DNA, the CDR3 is TGTGCCAGCAGTCTCACGGGGGGGACCCGATTCTCTGGGGCCAACGTCCTGACTTTC.

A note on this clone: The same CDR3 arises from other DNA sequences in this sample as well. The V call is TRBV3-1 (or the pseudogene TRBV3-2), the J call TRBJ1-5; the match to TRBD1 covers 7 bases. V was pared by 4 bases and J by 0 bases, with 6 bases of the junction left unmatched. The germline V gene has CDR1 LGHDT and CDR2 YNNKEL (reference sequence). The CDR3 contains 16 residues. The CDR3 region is CASSPNRGGSNQPQHF. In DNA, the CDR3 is TGTGCCAGCAGCCCAAACAGGGGAGGTAGCAATCAGCCCCAGCATTTT.

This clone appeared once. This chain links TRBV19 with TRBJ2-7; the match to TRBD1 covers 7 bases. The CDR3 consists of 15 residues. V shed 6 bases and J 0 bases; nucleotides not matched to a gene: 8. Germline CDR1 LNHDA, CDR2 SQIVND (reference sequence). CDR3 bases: TGTGCCAGTAGACCTCACCGGGACAGCTCCTACGAGCAGTACTTC. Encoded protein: CASRPHRDSSYEQYF. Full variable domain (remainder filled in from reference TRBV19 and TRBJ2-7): DGGITQSPKYLFRKEGQNVTLSCEQNLNHDAMYWYRQDPGQGLRLIYYSQIVNDFQKGDIAEGYSVSREKKESFPLTVTSAQKNPTAFYLCASRPHRDSSYEQYFGPGTRLTVT.

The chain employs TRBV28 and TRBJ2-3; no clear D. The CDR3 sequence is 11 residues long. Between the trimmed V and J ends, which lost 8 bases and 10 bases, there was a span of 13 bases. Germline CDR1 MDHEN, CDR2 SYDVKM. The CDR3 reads CASSAPLAQYF. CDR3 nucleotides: TGTGCCAGCTCTGCCCCCTTAGCGCAGTATTTT.

The CDR3 nucleotides are TGTGCCAGCAGCCAAGATCGTGCGAGTGGCTACACCTTC. This translates into CASSQDRASGYTF. V and J are TRBV4-2 and TRBJ1-2; D call uncertain. The length of the CDR3 is 13 residues. Germline loops: CDR1 LGHNA, CDR2 YNFKEQ. Trimming took 0 bases from V and 7 from J, leaving 9 bases between them.

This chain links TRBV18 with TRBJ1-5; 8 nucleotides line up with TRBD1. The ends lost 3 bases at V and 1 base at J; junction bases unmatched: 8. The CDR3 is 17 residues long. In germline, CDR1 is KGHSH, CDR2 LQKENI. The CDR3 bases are TGTGCCAGCTCACCCACGGCAGGGGGCAGGAGCAATCAGCCCCAGCATTTT. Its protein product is CASSPTAGGRSNQPQHF.

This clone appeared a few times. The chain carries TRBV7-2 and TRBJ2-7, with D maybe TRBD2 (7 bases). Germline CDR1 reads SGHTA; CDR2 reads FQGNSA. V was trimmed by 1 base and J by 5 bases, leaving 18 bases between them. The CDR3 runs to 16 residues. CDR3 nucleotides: TGTGCCAGCAGCTTAGAAGGGGGGGGCCTCGGCGACGAGCAGTACTTC. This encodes CASSLEGGGLGDEQYF.

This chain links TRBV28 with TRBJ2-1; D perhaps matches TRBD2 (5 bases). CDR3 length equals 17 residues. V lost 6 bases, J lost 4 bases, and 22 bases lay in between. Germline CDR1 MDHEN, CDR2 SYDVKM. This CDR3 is CASRPLGSTGEYNEQFF. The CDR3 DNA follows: TGTGCCAGCAGACCTCTGGGGAGTACCGGGGAGTACAATGAGCAGTTCTTC. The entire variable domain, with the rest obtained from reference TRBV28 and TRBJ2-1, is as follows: DVKVTQSSRYLVKRTGEKVFLECVQDMDHENMFWYRQDPGLGLRLIYFSYDVKMKEKGDIPEGYSVSREKKERFSLILESASTNQTSMYLCASRPLGSTGEYNEQFFGPGTRLTVL.

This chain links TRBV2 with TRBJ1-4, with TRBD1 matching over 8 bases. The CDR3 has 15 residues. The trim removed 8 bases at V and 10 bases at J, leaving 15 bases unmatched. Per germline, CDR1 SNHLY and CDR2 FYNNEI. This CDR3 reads CASSLKGQGEGKLFF. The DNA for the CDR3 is TGTGCCAGCTCTCTTAAAGGACAGGGCGAAGGAAAACTGTTTTTT.

Here the CDR3 DNA reads TGTGCCAGCAGGCCTCAAGGGAGGACGGAGAACACTGAAGCTTTCTTT. Translation gives CASRPQGRTENTEAFF. V usage is TRBV28 and J usage is TRBJ1-1; D is uncertain. CDR1 and CDR2 from the germline V gene are MDHEN and SYDVKM. CDR3 length: 16 residues. The ends were cut back, 6 bases at V and 1 base at J, with 18 bases in the middle.

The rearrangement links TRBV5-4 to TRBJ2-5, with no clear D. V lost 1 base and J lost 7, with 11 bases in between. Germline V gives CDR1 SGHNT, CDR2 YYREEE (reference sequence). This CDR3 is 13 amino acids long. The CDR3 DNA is TGTGCCAGCAGCTTGTACCCCGACTGGACCCAGTACTTC. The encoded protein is CASSLYPDWTQYF.

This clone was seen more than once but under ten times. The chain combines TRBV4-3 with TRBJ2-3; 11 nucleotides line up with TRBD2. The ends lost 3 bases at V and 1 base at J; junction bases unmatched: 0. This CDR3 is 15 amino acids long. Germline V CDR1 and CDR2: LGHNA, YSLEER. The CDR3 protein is CASSQGLAGTDTQYF. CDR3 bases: TGCGCCAGCAGCCAGGGACTAGCGGGCACAGATACGCAGTATTTT.

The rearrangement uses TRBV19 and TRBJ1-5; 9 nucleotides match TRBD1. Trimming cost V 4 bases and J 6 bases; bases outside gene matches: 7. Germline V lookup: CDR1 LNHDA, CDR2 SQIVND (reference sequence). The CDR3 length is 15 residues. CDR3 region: CASSTGTGSAQPQHF. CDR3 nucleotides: TGTGCCAGTAGTACCGGGACAGGGTCGGCTCAGCCCCAGCATTTT.

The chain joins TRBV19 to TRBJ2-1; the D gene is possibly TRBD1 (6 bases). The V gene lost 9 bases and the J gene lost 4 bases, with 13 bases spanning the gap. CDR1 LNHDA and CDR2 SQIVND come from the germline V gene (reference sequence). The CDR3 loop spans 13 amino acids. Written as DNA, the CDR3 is TGTGCCAGCCGGCAGGGGAATTACAATGAGCAGTTCTTC. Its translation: CASRQGNYNEQFF.